Listed below are T cell receptor beta chains from one sample, sequenced in a study of OX40 agonist ivuxolimab in advanced cancers. Repertoires were generated with immunoSEQ multiplex PCR, while TCRdb's copy carries only in-frame clones and drops some. The sample consists of under 20,000 clones, about 70% of them appearing once. The sequencing used CD4+ or CD8+ T cells sorted from blood, collected in a trial of the OX40 agonist ivuxolimab. All receptors come from an adult with an advanced solid tumor such as melanoma, head and neck, liver or kidney cancer. CDR3s include the opening cysteine and the closing phenylalanine or tryptophan. A D gene is named only where the DNA matches it firmly. The size of a clone is reported for some rows only, either as once, few or many, or as a class for expanded clones.

abundance: -; j_gene: TRBJ2-7; d_gene: TRBD1; v_gene: TRBV9; CDR3aa: CASSIGTAPYEQYF; CDR3nt: TGTGCCAGCAGCATCGGGACAGCTCCCTACGAGCAGTACTTC
abundance: few; j_gene: TRBJ1-2; d_gene: TRBD1; v_gene: TRBV7-9; CDR3aa: CASSPIKTGGDYGYTF; CDR3nt: TGTGCCAGCAGCCCCATAAAGACAGGGGGCGACTATGGCTACACCTTC
abundance: -; j_gene: TRBJ1-1; d_gene: -; v_gene: TRBV9; CDR3aa: CASSVDDGVSEAFF; CDR3nt: TGTGCCAGCAGCGTAGATGACGGGGTCAGTGAAGCTTTCTTT
abundance: -; j_gene: TRBJ2-7; d_gene: TRBD2; v_gene: TRBV28; CDR3aa: CASSLPASGRALDEQYF; CDR3nt: TGTGCCAGCAGTTTACCTGCTAGCGGGAGGGCCTTAGACGAGCAGTACTTC
abundance: -; j_gene: TRBJ2-6; d_gene: -; v_gene: TRBV28; CDR3aa: CASSRTETHSGANVLTF; CDR3nt: TGTGCCAGCAGTCGGACTGAGACCCATTCTGGGGCCAACGTCCTGACTTTC
abundance: few; j_gene: TRBJ1-2; d_gene: TRBD1; v_gene: TRBV4-1; CDR3aa: CASSQDGDSRRGYTF; CDR3nt: TGCGCCAGCAGCCAAGATGGGGACAGTCGGAGGGGCTACACCTTC
abundance: -; j_gene: TRBJ2-1; d_gene: -; v_gene: TRBV4-1; CDR3aa: CASSQETGAVYNEQFF; CDR3nt: TGCGCCAGCAGCCAAGAGACGGGAGCGGTCTACAATGAGCAGTTCTTC
abundance: -; j_gene: TRBJ2-1; d_gene: TRBD1; v_gene: TRBV29-1; CDR3aa: CSVEETGGGYNEQFF; CDR3nt: TGCAGCGTTGAAGAAACAGGGGGTGGATACAATGAGCAGTTCTTC
abundance: -; j_gene: TRBJ2-2; d_gene: -; v_gene: TRBV2; CDR3aa: CASSQNVYTGELFF; CDR3nt: TGTGCCAGCAGTCAAAACGTGTACACCGGGGAGCTGTTTTTT
abundance: once; j_gene: TRBJ2-5; d_gene: TRBD2; v_gene: TRBV7-3; CDR3aa: CASSRGTSGSETQYF; CDR3nt: TGTGCCAGCAGCCGCGGGACTAGCGGGAGTGAGACCCAGTACTTC
abundance: -; j_gene: TRBJ2-1; d_gene: -; v_gene: TRBV7-9; CDR3aa: CASSLSSGSYNEQFF; CDR3nt: TGTGCCAGCAGCTTAAGTAGCGGTTCCTACAATGAGCAGTTCTTC
abundance: -; j_gene: TRBJ1-5; d_gene: -; v_gene: TRBV10-3; CDR3aa: CAISDTGHPGQPQHF; CDR3nt: TGTGCCATCAGTGACACAGGGCACCCCGGTCAGCCCCAGCATTTT
abundance: -; j_gene: TRBJ2-1; d_gene: -; v_gene: TRBV19; CDR3aa: CASSPRTGPYNEQFF; CDR3nt: TGTGCCAGTAGTCCCCGGACGGGACCTTACAATGAGCAGTTCTTC
abundance: -; j_gene: TRBJ2-2; d_gene: -; v_gene: TRBV4-1; CDR3aa: CASSQGQNTGELFF; CDR3nt: TGCGCCAGCAGCCAGGGGCAGAACACCGGGGAGCTGTTTTTT
abundance: few; j_gene: TRBJ2-3; d_gene: TRBD1; v_gene: TRBV27; CDR3aa: CASSIQGAGTDTQYF; CDR3nt: TGTGCCAGCAGTATACAGGGGGCAGGGACAGATACGCAGTATTTT
abundance: -; j_gene: TRBJ2-7; d_gene: -; v_gene: TRBV7-2; CDR3aa: CASSLYFAGAYEQYF; CDR3nt: TGTGCCAGCAGCTTATATTTTGCAGGCGCCTACGAGCAGTACTTC
abundance: -; j_gene: TRBJ2-1; d_gene: TRBD1; v_gene: TRBV6-5; CDR3aa: CASSYSRVQGGHEQFF; CDR3nt: TGTGCCAGCAGTTACTCCCGAGTTCAAGGGGGCCATGAGCAGTTCTTC
abundance: -; j_gene: TRBJ2-6; d_gene: -; v_gene: TRBV28; CDR3aa: CASGSGANVLTF; CDR3nt: TGTGCCAGCGGGTCTGGGGCCAACGTCCTGACTTTC
abundance: -; j_gene: TRBJ2-3; d_gene: TRBD2; v_gene: TRBV6-4; CDR3aa: CASSDEATSEADTQYF; CDR3nt: TGTGCCAGCAGTGACGAGGCGACTAGCGAAGCAGATACGCAGTATTTT
abundance: -; j_gene: TRBJ2-2; d_gene: -; v_gene: TRBV7-9; CDR3aa: CASSLQWNTGELFF; CDR3nt: TGTGCCAGCAGCTTACAATGGAACACCGGGGAGCTGTTTTTT
abundance: -; j_gene: TRBJ2-7; d_gene: TRBD2; v_gene: TRBV30; CDR3aa: CAWSPGGSYEQYF; CDR3nt: TGTGCCTGGAGCCCGGGAGGCTCCTACGAGCAGTACTTC
abundance: -; j_gene: TRBJ1-1; d_gene: TRBD1; v_gene: TRBV27; CDR3aa: CASSLTRQGSTEAFF; CDR3nt: TGTGCCAGCAGTTTAACCCGACAGGGCTCCACTGAAGCTTTCTTT
abundance: few; j_gene: TRBJ1-1; d_gene: -; v_gene: TRBV27; CDR3aa: CASSSNLHTEAFF; CDR3nt: TGTGCCAGCAGTTCCAACTTGCACACTGAAGCTTTCTTT
abundance: -; j_gene: TRBJ1-3; d_gene: TRBD1; v_gene: TRBV9; CDR3aa: CASSVGTGAGNTIYF; CDR3nt: TGTGCCAGCAGCGTAGGGACAGGTGCCGGAAACACCATATATTTT
abundance: medium-sized; j_gene: TRBJ1-5; d_gene: TRBD1; v_gene: TRBV7-9; CDR3aa: CASSQRETGTGRNQPQHF; CDR3nt: TGTGCCAGCAGCCAGAGGGAGACAGGGACGGGTCGCAATCAGCCCCAGCATTTT
abundance: once; j_gene: TRBJ2-1; d_gene: -; v_gene: TRBV15; CDR3aa: CATSREANPPYNEQFF; CDR3nt: TGTGCCACCAGCAGAGAAGCTAACCCCCCCTACAATGAGCAGTTCTTC
abundance: -; j_gene: TRBJ1-1; d_gene: -; v_gene: TRBV7-8; CDR3aa: CASSLAPQGNPEAFF; CDR3nt: TGTGCCAGCAGCTTAGCGCCCCAGGGGAATCCTGAAGCTTTCTTT
abundance: -; j_gene: TRBJ1-1; d_gene: -; v_gene: TRBV11-2; CDR3aa: CASSGASTEAFF; CDR3nt: TGTGCCAGCAGTGGGGCCTCCACTGAAGCTTTCTTT
abundance: -; j_gene: TRBJ1-5; d_gene: TRBD1; v_gene: TRBV28; CDR3aa: CASRDRGGNQPQHF; CDR3nt: TGTGCCAGCAGGGACAGGGGGGGTAATCAGCCCCAGCATTTT
abundance: -; j_gene: TRBJ1-1; d_gene: -; v_gene: TRBV18; CDR3aa: CASSPPLQTEAFF; CDR3nt: TGTGCCAGCTCACCACCGTTACAGACTGAAGCTTTCTTT
abundance: -; j_gene: TRBJ2-7; d_gene: TRBD2; v_gene: TRBV30; CDR3aa: CAWSPSGTYEQYF; CDR3nt: TGTGCCTGGAGTCCTAGCGGGACCTACGAGCAGTACTTC
abundance: -; j_gene: TRBJ2-2; d_gene: -; v_gene: TRBV23-1; CDR3aa: CASSQWRGVDTGELFF; CDR3nt: TGCGCCAGCAGTCAATGGAGGGGGGTGGACACCGGGGAGCTGTTTTTT
abundance: once; j_gene: TRBJ2-7; d_gene: TRBD1; v_gene: TRBV28; CDR3aa: CASSRDRAYEQYF; CDR3nt: TGTGCCAGCAGTCGGGACAGGGCCTACGAGCAGTACTTC
abundance: -; j_gene: TRBJ1-1; d_gene: -; v_gene: TRBV19; CDR3aa: CASSIDLMNTEAFF; CDR3nt: TGTGCCAGTAGTATAGATTTAATGAACACTGAAGCTTTCTTT
abundance: -; j_gene: TRBJ1-1; d_gene: -; v_gene: TRBV7-2; CDR3aa: CASSLAPNTEAFF; CDR3nt: TGTGCCAGCAGCTTAGCTCCAAACACTGAAGCTTTCTTT
abundance: -; j_gene: TRBJ2-7; d_gene: TRBD2; v_gene: TRBV15; CDR3aa: CATSIGLAGAYEQYF; CDR3nt: TGTGCCACCAGCATCGGACTAGCGGGGGCCTACGAGCAGTACTTC
abundance: -; j_gene: TRBJ2-2; d_gene: TRBD1; v_gene: TRBV7-9; CDR3aa: CASRPRQGSMWVDGELFF; CDR3nt: TGTGCCAGCAGGCCAAGACAGGGTTCAATGTGGGTCGACGGGGAGCTGTTTTTT
abundance: -; j_gene: TRBJ2-7; d_gene: -; v_gene: TRBV7-2; CDR3aa: CASSFYTLSYEQYF; CDR3nt: TGTGCCAGCAGCTTTTACACTCTCTCCTACGAGCAGTACTTC
abundance: -; j_gene: TRBJ2-7; d_gene: -; v_gene: TRBV7-2; CDR3aa: CASSLQGPSITYEQYF; CDR3nt: TGTGCCAGCAGCTTACAGGGGCCGTCAATTACCTACGAGCAGTACTTC
abundance: -; j_gene: TRBJ1-1; d_gene: -; v_gene: TRBV4-1; CDR3aa: CASSQDQGNTEAFF; CDR3nt: TGCGCCAGCAGCCAGGATCAGGGGAACACTGAAGCTTTCTTT
abundance: -; j_gene: TRBJ2-7; d_gene: -; v_gene: TRBV11-2; CDR3aa: CASSLAQGGYEQYF; CDR3nt: TGTGCCAGCAGCTTAGCACAGGGTGGTTACGAGCAGTACTTC
abundance: -; j_gene: TRBJ1-4; d_gene: -; v_gene: TRBV2; CDR3aa: CASSEFEGSTNEKLFF; CDR3nt: TGTGCCAGCAGTGAGTTCGAGGGTTCGACTAATGAAAAACTGTTTTTT
abundance: -; j_gene: TRBJ2-3; d_gene: TRBD2; v_gene: TRBV29-1; CDR3aa: CSVGLAGGFSDTQYF; CDR3nt: TGCAGCGTTGGACTAGCGGGAGGGTTCAGCGATACGCAGTATTTT
abundance: few; j_gene: TRBJ1-1; d_gene: -; v_gene: TRBV12-5; CDR3aa: CASGFAGDTEAFF; CDR3nt: TGTGCTAGTGGCTTCGCCGGAGACACTGAAGCTTTCTTT
abundance: -; j_gene: TRBJ2-3; d_gene: TRBD1; v_gene: TRBV27; CDR3aa: CASSLFRTGVPGTDTQYF; CDR3nt: TGTGCCAGCAGTTTATTTAGAACAGGGGTTCCGGGCACAGATACGCAGTATTTT
abundance: -; j_gene: TRBJ2-7; d_gene: -; v_gene: TRBV28; CDR3aa: CASSIRDTAYEQYF; CDR3nt: TGTGCCAGCAGTATCCGGGACACGGCCTACGAGCAGTACTTC
abundance: -; j_gene: TRBJ1-6; d_gene: -; v_gene: TRBV28; CDR3aa: CASSLEQADSPLHF; CDR3nt: TGTGCCAGCAGTTTGGAACAGGCCGATTCACCCCTCCACTTT
abundance: few; j_gene: TRBJ1-3; d_gene: -; v_gene: TRBV6-5; CDR3aa: CASSYGGPGNTIYF; CDR3nt: TGTGCCAGCAGTTATGGGGGGCCTGGAAACACCATATATTTT
abundance: -; j_gene: TRBJ1-1; d_gene: -; v_gene: TRBV27; CDR3aa: CASSLSKGSNTEAFF; CDR3nt: TGTGCCAGCAGTTTATCTAAGGGCAGTAACACTGAAGCTTTCTTT
abundance: -; j_gene: TRBJ2-7; d_gene: -; v_gene: TRBV6-1; CDR3aa: CASSASGFSYEQYF; CDR3nt: TGTGCCAGCAGTGCCTCAGGGTTTTCCTACGAGCAGTACTTC
abundance: -; j_gene: TRBJ2-1; d_gene: -; v_gene: TRBV14; CDR3aa: CASSYYLDRTLDEQFF; CDR3nt: TGTGCCAGCAGCTATTACCTAGACCGTACCTTGGATGAGCAGTTCTTC
abundance: -; j_gene: TRBJ2-3; d_gene: TRBD2; v_gene: TRBV18; CDR3aa: CASSPNIAGGPTDTQYF; CDR3nt: TGTGCCAGCTCACCGAATATAGCGGGAGGTCCGACAGATACGCAGTATTTT
abundance: once; j_gene: TRBJ2-7; d_gene: TRBD1; v_gene: TRBV2; CDR3aa: CAARTGSYEQYF; CDR3nt: TGTGCCGCCCGGACAGGGAGCTACGAGCAGTACTTC
abundance: medium-sized; j_gene: TRBJ2-7; d_gene: -; v_gene: TRBV6-5; CDR3aa: CASSQGLYEQYF; CDR3nt: TGTGCCAGCAGTCAGGGACTTTACGAGCAGTACTTC
abundance: -; j_gene: TRBJ2-1; d_gene: -; v_gene: TRBV11-2; CDR3aa: CASSLGYEQFF; CDR3nt: TGTGCCAGCAGCTTGGGTTATGAGCAGTTCTTC
abundance: -; j_gene: TRBJ1-2; d_gene: -; v_gene: TRBV6-5; CDR3aa: CASSYSGDINGYTF; CDR3nt: TGTGCCAGCAGTTACTCGGGGGACATTAATGGCTACACCTTC
abundance: few; j_gene: TRBJ1-5; d_gene: TRBD1; v_gene: TRBV28; CDR3aa: CASSFPPTGGSNQPQHF; CDR3nt: TGTGCCAGCAGTTTCCCGCCGACAGGGGGGAGCAATCAGCCCCAGCATTTT
abundance: -; j_gene: TRBJ2-5; d_gene: -; v_gene: TRBV5-4; CDR3aa: CASSLPRGGQETQYF; CDR3nt: TGTGCCAGCAGCTTGCCCAGGGGGGGCCAAGAGACCCAGTACTTC
abundance: -; j_gene: TRBJ2-7; d_gene: -; v_gene: TRBV28; CDR3aa: CASSFSRNIYEQYF; CDR3nt: TGTGCCAGCAGTTTTTCTCGGAATATTTACGAGCAGTACTTC